This T cell receptor beta chain emerged from a study of T cell responses to AZD1222 COVID-19 vaccine. Study-level findings and limits: Clonal diversity was possibly underestimated, and white British individuals and females predominated among donors. Only five to seven AZD1222 recipients were seropositive at baseline.

Sequencing was performed with immunoSEQ multiplex PCR; in TCRdb, only in-frame clones are kept and a portion is missing. Among tens of thousands of clones listed, around nine tenths were seen once. In the case of this clone: The antigen is unknown.

The receptor comes from an adult in good health. Sequencing was performed on peripheral blood, taken on day 0 of MenACWY control vaccination.

The CDR3, as DNA: TGTGCCAGCAGTTACCTGATGGGACAGGGGACCGGGGAGCTGTTTTTT. Amino acid sequence: CASSYLMGQGTGELFF. The V gene is TRBV6-5, the J gene TRBJ2-2; the match to TRBD1 covers 10 bases. V shed 2 bases and J 5 bases; nucleotides not matched to a gene: 5. In germline, CDR1 is MNHEY, CDR2 SVGAGI. CDR3 length: 16 amino acids.